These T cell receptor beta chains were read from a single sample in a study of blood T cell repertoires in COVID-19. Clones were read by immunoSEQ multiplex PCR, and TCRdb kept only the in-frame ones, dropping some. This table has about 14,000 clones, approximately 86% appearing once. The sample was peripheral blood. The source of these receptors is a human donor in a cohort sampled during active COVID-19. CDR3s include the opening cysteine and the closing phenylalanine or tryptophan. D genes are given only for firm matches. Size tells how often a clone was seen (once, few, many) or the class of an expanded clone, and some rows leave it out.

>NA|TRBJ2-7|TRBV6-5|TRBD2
TGTGCCAGCAGTTCACCGACTAGCGGTAGTTACGAGCAGTACTTC
CASSSPTSGSYEQYF
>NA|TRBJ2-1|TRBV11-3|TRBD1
TGTGCCAGCAGCGGGGGGACAGGGGGCCGAGGTGAGCAGTTCTTC
CASSGGTGGRGEQFF
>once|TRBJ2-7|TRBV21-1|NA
TGTGCCAGCAGCAAAAAGTCTCCACAGACACCTAACGAGCAGTACTTC
CASSKKSPQTPNEQYF
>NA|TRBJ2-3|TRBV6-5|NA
TGTGCCAGCAGTCCCGGGACAACGTCCACAGATACGCAGTATTTT
CASSPGTTSTDTQYF
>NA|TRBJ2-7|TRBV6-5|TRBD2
TGTGCCAGCTCCAAGACTAGCGGGATCTACGAGCAGTACTTC
CASSKTSGIYEQYF
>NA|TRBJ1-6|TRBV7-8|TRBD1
TGTGCCAGCAGCTTCGGCCCAGGGGGTAGGAGTAATTCACCCCTCCACTTT
CASSFGPGGRSNSPLHF
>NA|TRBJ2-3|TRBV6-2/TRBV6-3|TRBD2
TGTGCCAGCAGTTACGTCGGCGGGAGGGCTTTCGATACGCAGTATTTT
CASSYVGGRAFDTQYF
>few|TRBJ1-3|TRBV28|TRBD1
TGTGCCAGCAGTTCCTTGGGACAGGCGGATTCTTCTGGAAACACCATATATTTT
CASSSLGQADSSGNTIYF
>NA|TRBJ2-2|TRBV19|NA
TGTGCCAGTAGTGAAACAGCTACCGGGGAGCTGTTTTTT
CASSETATGELFF
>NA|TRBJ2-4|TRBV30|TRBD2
TGTGCCTGGAGACAAGCGGGAGGGTTGGAACGGGACATTCAGTACTTC
CAWRQAGGLERDIQYF
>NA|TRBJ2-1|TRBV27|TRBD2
TGTGCCAGCAGTCCAGGACTAGCCTCCTACAATGAGCAGTTCTTC
CASSPGLASYNEQFF
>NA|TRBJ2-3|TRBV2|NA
TGTGCCAGCAGCCAGGAACTTTTACCACGCACAGATACGCAGTATTTT
CASSQELLPRTDTQYF
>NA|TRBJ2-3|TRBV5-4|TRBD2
TGTGCCAGCAGCTTTGGGGGGCTAGCGGGAGCCCGCACAGATACGCAGTATTTT
CASSFGGLAGARTDTQYF
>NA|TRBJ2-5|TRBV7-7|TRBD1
TGTGCCAGCAGCTTAAGTGGGACAGTCCAAGAGACCCAGTACTTC
CASSLSGTVQETQYF
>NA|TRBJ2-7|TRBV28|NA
TGTGCCAGCAGTTCCCTAGGCAGCGACTCCTACGAGCAGTACTTC
CASSSLGSDSYEQYF
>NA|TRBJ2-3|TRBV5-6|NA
TGTGCCAGCAGCATGGGAATGGACAGAGTCACAGATACGCAGTATTTT
CASSMGMDRVTDTQYF
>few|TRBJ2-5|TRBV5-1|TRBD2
TGCGCCAGCAGCTTGAGCGTGGCACTAGCGGAAGAGACCCAGTACTTC
CASSLSVALAEETQYF
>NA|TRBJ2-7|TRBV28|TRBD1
TGTGCCAGCAGCCTACAGGGGGACTACGAGCAGTACTTC
CASSLQGDYEQYF
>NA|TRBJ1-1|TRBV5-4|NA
TGTGCCAGCAGCTTGGTCAGGGTGGGGGGCACTGAAGCTTTCTTT
CASSLVRVGGTEAFF
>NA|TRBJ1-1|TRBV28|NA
TGTGCCAGCAGTTTCGGGGACGGGGGAAGCACTGAAGCTTTCTTT
CASSFGDGGSTEAFF